These T cell receptor beta chains were read from a single sample in a study of blood T cells in healthy people across ages. Each CDR3 protein gets one entry after TCRdb re-called the 5' RACE reads with MiXCR. The sample has about a million distinct CDR3 sequences, roughly two fifths seen once. What was sequenced was blood. Receptor source: a man aged 18 to 29 in good health. The conserved cysteine and the conserved F or W are not part of the CDR3 here. Clone size, where shown, is once, few, many, or a class for clones that have expanded.

CDR3aa,v_gene,abundance
SVTGNEQF,TRBV29-1,many
SARAGQAWVTNEQY,TRBV20-1,few
SAGYPNYGYT,TRBV20-1,NA
ASSQLATIALPNEQF,TRBV14,NA
ASSYSMGRIRATYEQY,TRBV6-5,NA
ASSVVTENTEAF,TRBV9,few
ASSDGPSNQPQH,TRBV6-2/TRBV6-3,NA
ASTPLGGTGELF,TRBV9,few
ASSPPDNQPQH,TRBV6-6,few
ASSQWGPGMNTEAF,TRBV14,NA
ASSGTGFTDTQY,TRBV7-9,many
ASSQEEGINEQF,TRBV4-1,NA
ASSTTPSGSTNEKLF,TRBV7-8,NA
ASSLAGGGQIQF,TRBV7-8,many
ASSSLDRENEKLF,TRBV4-1,few
ASSLGGTVYGYT,TRBV5-1,NA
ASSVIPNYGYT,TRBV7-2,few
ASSQGGQSNHGYT,TRBV3-1,few
ASSTLTSGPTDTQY,TRBV5-1,NA
ASSPAKGRGNTIY,TRBV12-3/TRBV12-4,few
ASSLVPGTDNQPQH,TRBV5-1,few
ASSLAQLWGRQIIAEHTEAF,TRBV7-8,few
ASSGEGQRNGCT,TRBV9,NA
ASSFRAPGWNEKLF,TRBV7-2,NA
ASSFLSGSGANVLT,TRBV5-1,NA
RPVGYT,TRBV20-1,NA
ASSLREGAEQPQH,TRBV12-3/TRBV12-4,NA
ASSLGGTPNTEAF,TRBV5-1,NA
ATHRRDLPYSEQY,TRBV28,NA
ASGSEGRSGGYT,TRBV9,NA
SARVEGADIQY,TRBV20-1,NA
ASSYQGSGADTQY,TRBV6-5,NA
ASSFTPTSYNEQF,TRBV28,NA
ASSLTSAAYNEQF,TRBV7-3,NA
ASSPKRDRNTGELF,TRBV5-1,NA
SVATMVEETQY,TRBV29-1,few
ASSSGTTSPNYGYT,TRBV6-5,few
ATRGLAHQETQY,TRBV2,NA
ASSLGGTFSGTEQY,TRBV11-1,NA
ASSQDWDRVTELF,TRBV3-1,NA
ASSLAASDYGYT,TRBV12-3/TRBV12-4,few
AWSVPRRRGRLGEQF,TRBV30,NA
ASSLTLAGGPGEQY,TRBV7-9,NA
ASSYWPGEAF,TRBV6-2/TRBV6-3,few
ASRGIEKLF,TRBV6-5,NA
ASSYSIYYEQY,TRBV6-2/TRBV6-3,once
ASSPRNRGVYEQY,TRBV18,NA
AWSRGRGFTDTQY,TRBV30,NA
ASSQDGTYNQPQH,TRBV4-2,NA
SARVRGVRNQPQH,TRBV20-1,few
ASSHIKGALNYGYT,TRBV4-1,NA
ASSASWVLPGTDTQY,TRBV11-1,NA
SAQTIAGGRETQY,TRBV20-1,few
SGGVSSEKLF,TRBV29-1,NA
SARSGSSYNEQY,TRBV20-1,few
ASSPTGQNSNQPQH,TRBV18,few
AISSPSGGLYNEQY,TRBV10-3,few
ASSYSGTGGSSNYGYT,TRBV6-5,once
ATSPLPTGENEQF,TRBV24-1,NA